This T cell receptor (beta chain) was identified in a study of PD-L1 blockade in urothelial cancer. About the study: Each participant's history included 0 to 3 prior chemotherapy regimens. Blood drawn 3 weeks (second dose) and 6 weeks after treatment start was analyzed. When blood samples were assessed, the median T cell count was about 130,000. Points from the study as a whole: Stronger expansion of tumor-associated clones in blood at 3 weeks distinguished durable-benefit patients.

The CDR3 extends over 14 amino acids. V lost 2 bases to trimming and J lost 5 bases; unmatched junction nucleotides: 4. CDR1 and CDR2 (germline): MDHEN, SYDVKM. Time point reported: pretreatment peripheral blood. To note about this clone: No antigen is known for it.

Assay: immunoSEQ multiplex PCR; the TCRdb copy retains only in-frame clones and omits some. The table shows under 55,000 clones, with 70% to 90% occurring only once. The chain employs TRBV28 and TRBJ2-5, with TRBD2 matching over 8 bases. The clonotype was recovered from a donor at least 40 years old with urothelial cancer. This specimen was PBMCs, taken around atezolizumab (anti-PD-L1) treatment. As DNA, the CDR3 is TGTGCCAGCAGTTTAAGAGCGGGAGTGGAGACCCAGTACTTC. Translating gives CASSLRAGVETQYF.